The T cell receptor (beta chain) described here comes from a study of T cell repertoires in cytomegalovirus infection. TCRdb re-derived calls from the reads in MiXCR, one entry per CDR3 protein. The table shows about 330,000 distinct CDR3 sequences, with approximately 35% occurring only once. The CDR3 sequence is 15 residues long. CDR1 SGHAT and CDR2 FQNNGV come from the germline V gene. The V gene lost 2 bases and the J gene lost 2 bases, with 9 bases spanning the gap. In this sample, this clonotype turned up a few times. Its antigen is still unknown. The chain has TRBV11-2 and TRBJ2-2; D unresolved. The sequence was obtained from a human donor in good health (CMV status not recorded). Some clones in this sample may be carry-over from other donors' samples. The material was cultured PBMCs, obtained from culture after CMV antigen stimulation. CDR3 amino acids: CASSLMGSNTGELFF. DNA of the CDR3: TGTGCCAGCAGCTTAATGGGTAGCAACACCGGGGAGCTGTTTTTT.